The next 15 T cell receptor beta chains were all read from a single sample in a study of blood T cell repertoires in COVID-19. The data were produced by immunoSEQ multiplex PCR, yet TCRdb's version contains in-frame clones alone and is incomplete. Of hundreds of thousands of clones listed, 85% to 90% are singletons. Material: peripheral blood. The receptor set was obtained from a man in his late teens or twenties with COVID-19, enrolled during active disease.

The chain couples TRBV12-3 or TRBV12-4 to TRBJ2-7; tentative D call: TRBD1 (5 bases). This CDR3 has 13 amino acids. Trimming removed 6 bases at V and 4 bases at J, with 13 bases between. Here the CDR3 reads CASSQGHKYEQYF. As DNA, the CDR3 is TGTGCCAGCAGCCAAGGACACAAATACGAGCAGTACTTC.

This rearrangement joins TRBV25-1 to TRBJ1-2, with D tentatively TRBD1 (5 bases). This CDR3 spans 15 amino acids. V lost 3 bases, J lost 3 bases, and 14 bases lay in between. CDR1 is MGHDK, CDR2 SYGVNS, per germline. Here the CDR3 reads CASSDASGFDYGYTF. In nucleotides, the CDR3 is TGTGCCAGCAGTGACGCCTCAGGGTTTGACTATGGCTACACCTTC.

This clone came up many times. The CDR3 spells CAISESLAGVDEQFF. CDR3 bases: TGTGCCATCAGTGAGAGTCTAGCGGGAGTAGATGAGCAGTTCTTC. This rearrangement joins TRBV10-3 to TRBJ2-1, with TRBD2 identical over 10 bases. V gave up 2 bases and J gave up 8 bases; unmatched junction bases: 6. Germline V gene data show CDR1 as ENHRY and CDR2 as SYGVKD. The CDR3 sequence is 15 residues long.

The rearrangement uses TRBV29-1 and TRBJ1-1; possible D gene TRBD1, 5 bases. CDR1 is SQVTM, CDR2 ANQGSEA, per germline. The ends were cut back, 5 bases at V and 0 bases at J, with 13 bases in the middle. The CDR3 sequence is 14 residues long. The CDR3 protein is CSVLVRGLNTEAFF. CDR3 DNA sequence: TGCAGCGTTTTGGTGCGGGGCTTGAACACTGAAGCTTTCTTT.

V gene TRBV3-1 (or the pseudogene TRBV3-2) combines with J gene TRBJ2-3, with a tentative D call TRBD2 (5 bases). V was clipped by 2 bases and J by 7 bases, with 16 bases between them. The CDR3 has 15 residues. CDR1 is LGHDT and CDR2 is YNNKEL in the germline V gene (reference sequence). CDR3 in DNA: TGTGCCAGCAGCCAACTTAGCGCAGGTCTAAATACGCAGTATTTT. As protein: CASSQLSAGLNTQYF.

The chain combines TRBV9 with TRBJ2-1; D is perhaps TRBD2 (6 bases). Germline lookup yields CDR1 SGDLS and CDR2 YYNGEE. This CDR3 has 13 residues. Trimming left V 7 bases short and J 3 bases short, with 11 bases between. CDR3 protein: CASQRGDYNEQFF. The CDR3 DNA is TGTGCCAGCCAACGCGGGGACTACAATGAGCAGTTCTTC.

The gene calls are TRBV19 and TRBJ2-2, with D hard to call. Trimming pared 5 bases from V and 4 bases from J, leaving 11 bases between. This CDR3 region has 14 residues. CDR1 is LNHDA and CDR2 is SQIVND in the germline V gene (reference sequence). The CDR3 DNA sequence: TGTGCCAGTAGTCCGCGACAAGTCACCGGGGAGCTGTTTTTT. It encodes CASSPRQVTGELFF.

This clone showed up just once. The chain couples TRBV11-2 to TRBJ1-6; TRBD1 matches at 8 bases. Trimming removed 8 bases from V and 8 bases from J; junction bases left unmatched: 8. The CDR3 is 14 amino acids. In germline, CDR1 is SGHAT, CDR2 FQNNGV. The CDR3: CASRSTGEYSPLHF. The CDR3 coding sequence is TGTGCCAGCCGATCGACAGGGGAGTATTCACCCCTCCACTTT. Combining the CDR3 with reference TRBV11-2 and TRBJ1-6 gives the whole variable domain EAGVAQSPRYKIIEKRQSVAFWCNPISGHATLYWYQQILGQGPKLLIQFQNNGVVDDSQLPKDRFSAERLKGVDSTLKIQPAKLEDSAVYLCASRSTGEYSPLHFGNGTRLTVT.

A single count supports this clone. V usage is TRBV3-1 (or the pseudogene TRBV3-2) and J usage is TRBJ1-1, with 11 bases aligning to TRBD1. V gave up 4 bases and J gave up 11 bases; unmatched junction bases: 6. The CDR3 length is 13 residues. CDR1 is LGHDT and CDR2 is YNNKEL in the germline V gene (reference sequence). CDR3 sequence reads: CASSLGQGASAFF. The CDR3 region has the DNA TGTGCCAGCAGCCTCGGACAGGGGGCGTCGGCTTTCTTT.

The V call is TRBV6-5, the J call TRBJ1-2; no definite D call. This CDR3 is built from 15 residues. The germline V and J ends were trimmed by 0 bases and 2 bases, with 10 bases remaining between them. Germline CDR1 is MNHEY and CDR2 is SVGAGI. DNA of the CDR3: TGTGCCAGCAGTTACTCGACGGCAGCGAACTATGGCTACACCTTC. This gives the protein CASSYSTAANYGYTF.

DNA of the CDR3: TGTGCCAGCAGCCTTAGACAGGGGCTCACAGATACGCAGTATTTT. The encoded protein is CASSLRQGLTDTQYF. V and J are TRBV7-9 and TRBJ2-3; 8 bases are a match to TRBD1. Germline V CDR1 and CDR2: SEHNR, FQNEAQ (reference sequence). The V and J ends lost 5 bases and 2 bases, in that order; junction bases with no gene match: 6. CDR3 size: 15 residues.

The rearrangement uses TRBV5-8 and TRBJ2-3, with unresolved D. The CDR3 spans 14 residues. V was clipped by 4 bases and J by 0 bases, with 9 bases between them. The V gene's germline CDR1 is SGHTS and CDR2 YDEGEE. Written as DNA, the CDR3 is TGTGCCAGCAGCGGTGAAACTAGCACAGATACGCAGTATTTT. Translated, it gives CASSGETSTDTQYF.

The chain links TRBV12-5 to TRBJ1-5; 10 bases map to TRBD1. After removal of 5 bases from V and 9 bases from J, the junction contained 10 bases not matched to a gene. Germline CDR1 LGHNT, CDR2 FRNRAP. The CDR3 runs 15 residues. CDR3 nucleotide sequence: TGTGCTAGTGGTGACAGGGGGCCACCATCTCGGCCCCAGCATTTT. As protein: CASGDRGPPSRPQHF.

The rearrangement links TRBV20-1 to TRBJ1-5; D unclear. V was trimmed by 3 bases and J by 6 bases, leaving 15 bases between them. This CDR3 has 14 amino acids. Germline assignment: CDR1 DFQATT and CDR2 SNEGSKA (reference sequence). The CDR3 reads CSASHRGIGQPQHF. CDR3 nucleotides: TGCAGTGCTAGTCATCGGGGTATAGGTCAGCCCCAGCATTTT.

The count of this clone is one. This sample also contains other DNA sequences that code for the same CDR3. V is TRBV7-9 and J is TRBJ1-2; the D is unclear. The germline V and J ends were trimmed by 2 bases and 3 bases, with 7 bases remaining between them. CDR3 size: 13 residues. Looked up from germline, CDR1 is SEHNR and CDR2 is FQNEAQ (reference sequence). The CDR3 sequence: CASSLLTDYGYTF. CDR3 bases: TGTGCCAGCAGCTTATTAACAGACTATGGCTACACCTTC.